Listed below are T cell receptor beta chains from one sample, sequenced in a study of cytomegalovirus exposure and HLA in healthy donors. Data came from immunoSEQ multiplex PCR; TCRdb stores just in-frame clones and leaves some out. The data show about 220,000 clones, with over 70% seen just once and roughly 0.71% held by the top ten. Sequences were obtained from PBMCs. The receptors here all came from a boy aged 2 to 9 in good health and CMV-seronegative. Both conserved end residues are part of each CDR3. The order of the fields is V gene, clone size, J gene, D gene, CDR3 DNA, CDR3 protein. A D gene is named only where the DNA matches it firmly. Clone size, where shown, is once, few, many, or a class for clones that have expanded.

TRBV9	once	TRBJ2-3	.	TGTGCCAGCAGCGTAATGGCTACAGATACGCAGTATTTT	CASSVMATDTQYF
TRBV18	.	TRBJ2-1	TRBD2	TGTGCCAGCTCACGGGGACTAGACAATGAGCAGTTCTTC	CASSRGLDNEQFF
TRBV13	.	TRBJ2-7	.	TGTGCCAGCAGCCCGCGGTATGGCCGCCGCTCCTACGAGCAGTACTTC	CASSPRYGRRSYEQYF
TRBV19	.	TRBJ2-7	.	TGTGCCAGTAGTATAGATGGCACCTACGAGCAGTACTTC	CASSIDGTYEQYF
TRBV4-1	.	TRBJ2-2	.	TGCGCCAGCAGCCAAGTCGTTTCGAGACAGGTGGTAGGGACCGGGGAGCTGTTTTTT	CASSQVVSRQVVGTGELFF
TRBV7-9	.	TRBJ2-7	TRBD2	TGTGCCAGCAGCTTCCCCGGACTAGCGTACGAGCAGTACTTC	CASSFPGLAYEQYF
TRBV20-1	.	TRBJ1-6	.	TGCAGTGCTAGAGATGGGAGTACCCTCCACTTT	CSARDGSTLHF
TRBV7-2	.	TRBJ2-5	.	TGTGCCAGCAGCCTCGACAGTATCCAAGAGACCCAGTACTTC	CASSLDSIQETQYF
TRBV4-1	.	TRBJ2-7	TRBD1	TGCGCCAGCAGCCGTGGACAGGCCTACGAGCAGTACTTC	CASSRGQAYEQYF
TRBV30	.	TRBJ1-1	TRBD1	TGTGCCTACAGGGGACCGAACACTGAAGCTTTCTTT	CAYRGPNTEAFF
TRBV27	.	TRBJ1-2	TRBD1	TGTGCCAGCAGTCCTGGACAGGACTATGGCTACACCTTC	CASSPGQDYGYTF
TRBV6-5	.	TRBJ2-1	TRBD2	TGTGCCAGCAGTCCACTAGCGGGAACGGATGAGCAGTTCTTC	CASSPLAGTDEQFF
TRBV30	.	TRBJ1-2	TRBD1	TGTGCCTGGAGTATCCGGACAGGGGAAGGCTACGCCTTC	CAWSIRTGEGYAF
TRBV30	.	TRBJ2-7	.	TGTGCCTGGAGTCGGCAGGCGGGACTTCCCGGCTACGAGCAGTACTTC	CAWSRQAGLPGYEQYF
TRBV7-6	.	TRBJ1-3	TRBD1	TGTGCCAGCACCCTACAGGGGTCTGGAAACACCATATATTTT	CASTLQGSGNTIYF